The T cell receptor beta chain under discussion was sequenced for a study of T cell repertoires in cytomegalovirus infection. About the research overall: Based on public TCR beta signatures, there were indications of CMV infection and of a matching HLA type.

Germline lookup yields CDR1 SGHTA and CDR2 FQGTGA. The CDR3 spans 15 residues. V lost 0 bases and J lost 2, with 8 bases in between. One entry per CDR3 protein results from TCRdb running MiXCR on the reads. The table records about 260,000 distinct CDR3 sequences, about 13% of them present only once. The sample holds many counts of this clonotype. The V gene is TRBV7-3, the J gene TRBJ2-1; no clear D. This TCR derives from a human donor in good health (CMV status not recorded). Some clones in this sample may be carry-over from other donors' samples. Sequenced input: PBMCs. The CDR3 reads CASSLTSRPYNEQFF. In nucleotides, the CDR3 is TGTGCCAGCAGCTTAACAAGCCGACCCTACAATGAGCAGTTCTTC.